The next 5 T cell receptor beta chains were all read from a single sample in a study of cytomegalovirus exposure and HLA in healthy donors. The PCR had 60 Vbeta and 13 Jbeta primers. Here immunoSEQ multiplex PCR was the method, and the copy in TCRdb shows in-frame clones only, minus some. The sample lists some 220,000 clones; approximately 82% were seen once. The specimen sequenced was PBMCs. Receptors were obtained from a woman between 40 and 55 years old in good health and CMV-seronegative.

V gene TRBV2 combines with J gene TRBJ2-7; D gene ambiguous. The CDR3 covers 13 residues. The V end lost 7 bases, the J end lost 3 bases, and 13 bases lay between the germline ends. Germline V lookup: CDR1 SNHLY, CDR2 FYNNEI. The DNA for the CDR3 is TGTGCCAGCACCTCACGAGCTATCTACGAGCAGTACTTC. It is translated as CASTSRAIYEQYF.

The J gene is TRBJ1-2, the V gene TRBV13; 10 bases fit TRBD1. The ends lost 5 bases at V and 1 base at J; junction bases unmatched: 13. CDR1 and CDR2 (germline): PRHDT, FYEKMQ (reference sequence). The CDR3 loop spans 18 amino acids. CDR3 DNA sequence: TGTGCCAGCAGCCTCCAGGGGGACAGGGGACCCCATAACTATGGCTACACCTTC. Protein sequence: CASSLQGDRGPHNYGYTF.

The chain is built from TRBV2 and TRBJ2-1, with 10 bases matching TRBD1. The J segment lost 12 bases and the V segment lost 5 bases, leaving 4 bases of the junction unmatched. The CDR3 is 12 amino acids. Germline V CDR1 and CDR2: SNHLY, FYNNEI. The CDR3 protein is CASSRQGAGQFF. In DNA, the CDR3 is TGTGCCAGCAGTAGACAGGGGGCAGGGCAGTTCTTC.

The chain couples TRBV18 to TRBJ1-1, with D unresolved. Germline CDR1 KGHSH, CDR2 LQKENI. V was cut by 5 bases and J by 0 bases, with 10 bases left in between. The CDR3 consists of 14 residues. The DNA of the CDR3 is TGTGCCAGCTCAGCGGGTAAAATGAACACTGAAGCTTTCTTT. Translated, it gives CASSAGKMNTEAFF.

This sequence joins TRBV5-4 and TRBJ2-5, with 10 bases matching TRBD2. The CDR3 spans 15 residues. V was pared by 2 bases and J by 5 bases, with 6 bases of the junction left unmatched. Germline CDR1 reads SGHNT; CDR2 reads YYREEE (reference sequence). The CDR3 spells CASSFSGGDLETQYF. The CDR3 bases are TGTGCCAGCAGCTTCAGCGGGGGGGACCTGGAGACCCAGTACTTC. The full variable domain, rest sourced from reference TRBV5-4 and TRBJ2-5, is ETGVTQSPTHLIKTRGQQVTLRCSSQSGHNTVSWYQQALGQGPQFIFQYYREEENGRGNFPPRFSGLQFPNYSSELNVNALELDDSALYLCASSFSGGDLETQYFGPGTRLLVL.